This TCR beta chain was documented in a study of CD8+ T cells in alopecia areata. At the level of the study: The study gave tofacitinib for 6 to 18 months, then 6 months off drug.

V lost 0 bases and J lost 5; bases outside the gene matches: 9. CDR1 is SGDLS and CDR2 is YYNGEE in the germline V gene. The CDR3 runs to 16 residues. This clone has just a few counts. As yet, its antigen is unknown. Treatment defined: oral pan-JAK inhibitor, 5-10 mg twice daily. Peripheral blood and lesional scalp punch biopsies were taken from alopecia areata patients. Regarding the study as a whole: In blood and scalp, many expanded lesional clones persisted during tofacitinib. Alopecia totalis/universalis scalp especially showed more expanded CD8+ clones than normal scalp.

In each case, RNA was isolated and then reverse transcribed into cDNA as the sequencing template. Sequencing used immunoSEQ multiplex PCR; TCRdb keeps in-frame clones, though not all of them. Of about 4,500 clones in the sample, about three fifths were seen once. The clonotype was recovered from a human donor with alopecia areata. The V gene is TRBV9, the J gene TRBJ2-5, with 8 bases matching TRBD2. The sequencing used skin, collected at week 4, from a patient treated with tofacitinib. CDR3 amino acids: CASSVEAGALQETQYF. The CDR3 nucleotides are TGTGCCAGCAGCGTAGAAGCGGGGGCTTTACAGGAGACCCAGTACTTC.